A selection of T cell receptor beta chains follows, all from one sample in a study of cytomegalovirus exposure and HLA in healthy donors. Measured with immunoSEQ multiplex PCR; TCRdb has only the in-frame clones, and not every one. Of fewer than 150,000 clones listed, 78% are singletons. Sequences were obtained from PBMCs. The receptors derive from a male donor in good health and CMV-seronegative. Each CDR3 is given with its conserved first and last residue. The D gene is left open where the match is weak. The size field is filled for only some rows; it gives once, few, many or a size class.

J,size,V,D,DNA,CDR3
TRBJ2-1,NA,TRBV29-1,NA,TGCAGCGTGGCGACACCTATCTCCTCCTACAATGAGCAGTTCTTC,CSVATPISSYNEQFF
TRBJ2-7,NA,TRBV6-6,NA,TGTGCCAGCAGTTACAGAGGATCCCACGAGCAGTACTTC,CASSYRGSHEQYF
TRBJ1-5,NA,TRBV5-8,NA,TGTGCCAGCAGCCGGGGTACCTTCGTCAATCAGCCCCAGCATTTT,CASSRGTFVNQPQHF
TRBJ2-5,NA,TRBV5-6,TRBD2,TGTGCCAGCAGCTTGGGAGAAGTAAGGCGGGGGACGGAGACCCAGTACTTC,CASSLGEVRRGTETQYF
TRBJ1-1,few,TRBV6-1,TRBD1,TGTGCCAGCAGTGAACGGGACAGGTCGAACACTGAAGCTTTCTTT,CASSERDRSNTEAFF
TRBJ1-2,NA,TRBV9,TRBD1,TGTGCCAGCGACAACAGGGGTGGCTACACCTTC,CASDNRGGYTF
TRBJ2-3,NA,TRBV7-6,NA,TGTGCCAGCGCGGGACTTAGCACAGATACGCAGTATTTT,CASAGLSTDTQYF
TRBJ2-7,few,TRBV27,NA,TGTGCCAGCAGGGGGGCGGGGGTGCCCTACGAGCAGTACTTC,CASRGAGVPYEQYF
TRBJ2-7,few,TRBV27,NA,TGTGCCAGCAGTACCTACCCCTCCGAGCAGTACTTC,CASSTYPSEQYF
TRBJ2-7,NA,TRBV4-1,NA,TGCGCCAGCAGCCAAGATGCGGACAGTCCCTACGAGCAGTACTTC,CASSQDADSPYEQYF
TRBJ1-5,NA,TRBV5-6,TRBD1,TGTGCCAGCAGCTTCTCTCCCGGGACAGACAATCAGCCCCAGCATTTT,CASSFSPGTDNQPQHF
TRBJ2-7,NA,TRBV13,TRBD1,TGTGCCAGCAGCTTAGGCCCCGGACAGGACTACGAGCAGTACTTC,CASSLGPGQDYEQYF
TRBJ1-2,NA,TRBV19,TRBD1,TGTGCCAGTAGTAGGGGGACAGTCGGATCCTATGGCTACACCTTC,CASSRGTVGSYGYTF
TRBJ1-1,once,TRBV4-3,NA,TGCCCCAGCAGCCCAGACATTGGGGAGGGCACTGAAGCTTTCTTT,CPSSPDIGEGTEAFF
TRBJ2-5,NA,TRBV10-3,NA,TGTGCCATGACTAGGGACGTGGGAGAGACCCAGTACTTC,CAMTRDVGETQYF
TRBJ1-2,NA,TRBV2,NA,TGTGCCAGCAGTTACGGGGGGAACTATGGCTACACCTTC,CASSYGGNYGYTF
TRBJ1-2,NA,TRBV29-1,NA,TGCAGCGTTTCACAGGGCGCGGGTAACTATGGCTACACCTTC,CSVSQGAGNYGYTF
TRBJ2-3,NA,TRBV25-1,NA,TGTGCCAGCAGTGATTCCTCCGCCGGGACTCCTAGCCGGGATACGCAGTATTTT,CASSDSSAGTPSRDTQYF
TRBJ1-6,NA,TRBV5-8,NA,TGTGCCAGCAGCTTGGGCGGAGGGGTTCATAATTCACCCCTCCACTTT,CASSLGGGVHNSPLHF
TRBJ2-3,once,TRBV10-3,TRBD2,TGTGCCATCAAAATGACTAGCGGGAGGGACACAGATACGCAGTATTTT,CAIKMTSGRDTDTQYF
TRBJ1-2,NA,TRBV18,NA,TGTGCCAGCTCACCAGTACAGAACTATGGCTACACCTTC,CASSPVQNYGYTF
TRBJ1-2,once,TRBV7-3,NA,TGTGCCAGCAGCATAACGGGGGGGATCTATGGCTACACCTTC,CASSITGGIYGYTF
TRBJ2-5,NA,TRBV14,TRBD1,TGTGCCAGCACCGTGGGACAGGGGTTGACCCAGTACTTC,CASTVGQGLTQYF
TRBJ2-6,NA,TRBV4-3,NA,TGCGCCAGCAGCCAAGGTCAGGGCTCTGGGGCCAACGTCCTGACTTTC,CASSQGQGSGANVLTF